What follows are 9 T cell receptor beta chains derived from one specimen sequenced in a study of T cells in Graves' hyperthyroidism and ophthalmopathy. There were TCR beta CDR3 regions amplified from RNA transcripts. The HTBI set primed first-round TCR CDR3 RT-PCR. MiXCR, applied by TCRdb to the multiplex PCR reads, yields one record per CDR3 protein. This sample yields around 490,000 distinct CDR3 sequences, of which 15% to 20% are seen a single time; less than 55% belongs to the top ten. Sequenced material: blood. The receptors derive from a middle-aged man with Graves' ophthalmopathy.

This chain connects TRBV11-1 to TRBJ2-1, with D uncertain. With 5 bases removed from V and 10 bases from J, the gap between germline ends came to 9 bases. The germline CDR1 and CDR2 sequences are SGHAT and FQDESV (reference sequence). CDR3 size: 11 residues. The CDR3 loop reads CASSVLREQFF. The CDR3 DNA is TGTGCCAGCAGCGTCCTAAGGGAGCAGTTCTTC.

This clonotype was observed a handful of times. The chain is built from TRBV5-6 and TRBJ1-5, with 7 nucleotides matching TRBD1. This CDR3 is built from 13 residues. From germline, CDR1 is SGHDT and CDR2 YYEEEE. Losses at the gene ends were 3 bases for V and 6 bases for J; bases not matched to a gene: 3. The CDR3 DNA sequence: TGTGCCAGCAGCTACAGGGGTGGTCAGCCCCAGCATTTT. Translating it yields CASSYRGGQPQHF.

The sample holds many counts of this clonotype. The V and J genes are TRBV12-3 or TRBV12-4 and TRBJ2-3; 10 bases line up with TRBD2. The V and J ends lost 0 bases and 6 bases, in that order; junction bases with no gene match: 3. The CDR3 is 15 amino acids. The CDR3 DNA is TGTGCCAGCAGTTTAGCCGGGACTAGCGAGGATACGCAGTATTTT. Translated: CASSLAGTSEDTQYF.

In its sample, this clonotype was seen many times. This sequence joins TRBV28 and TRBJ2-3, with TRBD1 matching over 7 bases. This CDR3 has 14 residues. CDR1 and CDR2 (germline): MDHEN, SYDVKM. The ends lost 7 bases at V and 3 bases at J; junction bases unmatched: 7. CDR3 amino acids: CASKKGGETDTQYF. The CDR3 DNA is TGTGCCAGCAAGAAAGGGGGCGAGACAGATACGCAGTATTTT.

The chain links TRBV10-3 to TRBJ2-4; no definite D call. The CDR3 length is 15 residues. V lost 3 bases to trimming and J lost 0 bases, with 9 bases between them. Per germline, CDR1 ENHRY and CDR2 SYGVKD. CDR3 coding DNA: TGTGCCATCAGTGACAGTTCCTTAGCCAAAAACATTCAGTACTTC. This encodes CAISDSSLAKNIQYF.

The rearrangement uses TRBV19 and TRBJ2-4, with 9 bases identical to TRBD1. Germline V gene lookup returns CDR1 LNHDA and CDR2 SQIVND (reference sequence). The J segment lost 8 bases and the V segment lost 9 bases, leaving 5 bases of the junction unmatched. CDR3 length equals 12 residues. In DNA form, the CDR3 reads TGTGCCAGCCGACAGGGGGGTGACATTCAGTACTTC. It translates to CASRQGGDIQYF. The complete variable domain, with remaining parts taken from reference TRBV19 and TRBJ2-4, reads DGGITQSPKYLFRKEGQNVTLSCEQNLNHDAMYWYRQDPGQGLRLIYYSQIVNDFQKGDIAEGYSVSREKKESFPLTVTSAQKNPTAFYLCASRQGGDIQYFGAGTRLSVL.

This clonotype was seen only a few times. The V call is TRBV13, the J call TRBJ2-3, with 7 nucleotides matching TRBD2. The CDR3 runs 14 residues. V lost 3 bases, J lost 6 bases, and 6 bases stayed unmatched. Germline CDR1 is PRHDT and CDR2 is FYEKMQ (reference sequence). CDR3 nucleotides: TGTGCCAGCAGCTTCGGCGGGAGAGGCGATACGCAGTATTTT. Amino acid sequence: CASSFGGRGDTQYF.

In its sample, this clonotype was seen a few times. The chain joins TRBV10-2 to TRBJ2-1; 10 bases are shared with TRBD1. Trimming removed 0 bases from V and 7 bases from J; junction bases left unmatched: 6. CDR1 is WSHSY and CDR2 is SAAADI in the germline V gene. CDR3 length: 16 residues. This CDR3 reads CASSESRQGARNEQFF. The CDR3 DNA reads TGCGCCAGCAGTGAGTCGAGACAGGGGGCGAGGAATGAGCAGTTCTTC.

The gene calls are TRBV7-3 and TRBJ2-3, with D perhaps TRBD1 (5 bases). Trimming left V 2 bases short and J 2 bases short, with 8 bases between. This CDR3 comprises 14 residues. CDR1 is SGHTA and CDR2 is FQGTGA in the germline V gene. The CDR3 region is CASSLFGATDTQYF. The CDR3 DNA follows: TGTGCCAGCAGCTTATTTGGGGCCACAGATACGCAGTATTTT.